A selection of T cell receptor beta chains follows, all from one sample in a study of blood T cell repertoires in COVID-19. Profiling relied on immunoSEQ multiplex PCR, and the TCRdb table lists in-frame clones only, not all of them. Found here are about 200,000 clones, around 81% of them singletons; the top ten hold over 6.5%. Sequencing was performed on PBMCs or T cells enriched from blood (not recorded which). The receptors come from a man aged 40-49 years who had recovered from COVID-19. CDR3s include the opening cysteine and the closing phenylalanine or tryptophan. The order of the fields is clone size, J gene, D gene, V gene, CDR3 DNA, CDR3 protein. The D gene is left open where the match is weak. Clone size is shown for a subset of rows, as once, few, many or a class of expanded clone.

size: .
J: TRBJ2-7
D: .
V: TRBV6-5
DNA: TGTGCCAGCAGCCCGCGGGACAGTTCCTACGAGCAGTACTTC
CDR3: CASSPRDSSYEQYF

size: .
J: TRBJ1-2
D: .
V: TRBV7-9
DNA: TGTGCCAGCAGCTTACTAGCCTATGGCTACACCTTC
CDR3: CASSLLAYGYTF

size: .
J: TRBJ2-2
D: .
V: TRBV2
DNA: TGTGCCAGCAAAGACAGTGTATCGAACACCGGGGAGCTGTTTTTT
CDR3: CASKDSVSNTGELFF

size: .
J: TRBJ1-3
D: .
V: TRBV14
DNA: TGTGCCAGCAGCCGCCTAGGGACCCCGGGGGCTGGAAACACCATATATTTT
CDR3: CASSRLGTPGAGNTIYF

size: .
J: TRBJ2-7
D: TRBD1
V: TRBV11-3
DNA: TGTGCCAGCAGCCCCGGGACAGGGTATAACGAGCAGTACTTC
CDR3: CASSPGTGYNEQYF

size: .
J: TRBJ1-1
D: .
V: TRBV5-1
DNA: TGCGCCAGCAGCTTGGAACGGTTCAACACTGAAGCTTTCTTT
CDR3: CASSLERFNTEAFF

size: once
J: TRBJ2-3
D: .
V: TRBV9
DNA: TGTGCCAGCAGCGTAGGGAACAGGCACACAGATACGCAGTATTTT
CDR3: CASSVGNRHTDTQYF

size: .
J: TRBJ2-7
D: TRBD1
V: TRBV4-3
DNA: TGCGCCAGCAGCCAAGATACCCTGGGACAGGGGGATTCCTACGAGCAGTACTTC
CDR3: CASSQDTLGQGDSYEQYF

size: .
J: TRBJ2-2
D: .
V: TRBV11-2
DNA: TGTGCCAGCACCTCAGGGGACGGGGAGCTGTTTTTT
CDR3: CASTSGDGELFF

size: .
J: TRBJ2-7
D: .
V: TRBV23-1
DNA: TGCGCCAGCCCCAGAGGGGGACAAAACTACGAGCAGTACTTC
CDR3: CASPRGGQNYEQYF

size: .
J: TRBJ2-3
D: TRBD2
V: TRBV9
DNA: TGTGCCAGCAGCCCAGGACTAGCGGGGATGGATACGCAGTATTTT
CDR3: CASSPGLAGMDTQYF

size: .
J: TRBJ2-1
D: TRBD1
V: TRBV5-6
DNA: TGTGCCAGCAGCTTTAAACTGGACAGGGGTACCTACAATGAGCAGTTCTTC
CDR3: CASSFKLDRGTYNEQFF

size: .
J: TRBJ1-1
D: .
V: TRBV2
DNA: TGTGCCAGCAGAAGGGCAGGGGAAAACACTGAAGCTTTCTTT
CDR3: CASRRAGENTEAFF

size: few
J: TRBJ1-2
D: TRBD1
V: TRBV29-1
DNA: TGCAGCGTTGGACAGGGGGCTAACTATGGCTACACCTTC
CDR3: CSVGQGANYGYTF

size: .
J: TRBJ1-1
D: .
V: TRBV18
DNA: TGTGCCAGCTCCGAGAGGAGGGGAGGGGCGAAGTTGGGCATGAACACTGAAGCTTTCTTT
CDR3: CASSERRGGAKLGMNTEAFF

size: .
J: TRBJ2-7
D: TRBD1
V: TRBV5-1
DNA: TGCGCCAGCAGCTTCAGGGGGCAGCACGAGCAGTACTTC
CDR3: CASSFRGQHEQYF

size: .
J: TRBJ1-1
D: .
V: TRBV23-1
DNA: TGCGCCAGCAGTCAAATATCGGGGGACACTGAAGCTTTCTTT
CDR3: CASSQISGDTEAFF

size: .
J: TRBJ1-1
D: .
V: TRBV6-5
DNA: TGTGCCAGCAGTTACGGAGGGGACACTGAAGCTTTCTTT
CDR3: CASSYGGDTEAFF

size: .
J: TRBJ2-3
D: TRBD2
V: TRBV5-4
DNA: TGTGCCAGCAGTCCTAGTCGGGGGGGCACAGATACGCAGTATTTT
CDR3: CASSPSRGGTDTQYF

size: .
J: TRBJ1-2
D: .
V: TRBV19
DNA: TGTGCCAGTAGGAGGGACTATGGCTACACCTTC
CDR3: CASRRDYGYTF

size: .
J: TRBJ2-1
D: TRBD2
V: TRBV4-2
DNA: TGTGCCAGCAGCCAAGATTTAGTCGCAGCGGGGGGGCGAGGTGAGCAGTTCTTC
CDR3: CASSQDLVAAGGRGEQFF

size: .
J: TRBJ2-7
D: TRBD2
V: TRBV10-3
DNA: TGTGCCATCAGTGAGAACGGGAGGGTGGGTGAGCAGTACTTC
CDR3: CAISENGRVGEQYF

size: .
J: TRBJ1-1
D: TRBD1
V: TRBV4-1
DNA: TGCGCCAGCAGCCCGCCGGGACAGAAAAGAACTGAAGCTTTCTTT
CDR3: CASSPPGQKRTEAFF

size: .
J: TRBJ1-2
D: .
V: TRBV19
DNA: TGTGCCAGTAGTATTGATCGGGGTCGAAGCTATGGCTACACCTTC
CDR3: CASSIDRGRSYGYTF

size: .
J: TRBJ2-2
D: TRBD2
V: TRBV28
DNA: TGTGCCAGCAGTTTAGGAGCAGCGGGGGGGCCCGGGGAGCTGTTTTTT
CDR3: CASSLGAAGGPGELFF

size: .
J: TRBJ1-1
D: TRBD1
V: TRBV6-4
DNA: TGTGCCAGCAGTGACTCGGGGACAGGAGAAGCTTTCTTT
CDR3: CASSDSGTGEAFF

size: few
J: TRBJ1-2
D: TRBD1
V: TRBV5-4
DNA: TGTGCCAGCCGCACGACTCCACAGGGGAAGGATGGCTACACCTTC
CDR3: CASRTTPQGKDGYTF

size: .
J: TRBJ2-7
D: .
V: TRBV14
DNA: TGTGCCAGCGTTAGGTCAGGATTCTACGAGCAGTACTTC
CDR3: CASVRSGFYEQYF

size: .
J: TRBJ1-6
D: .
V: TRBV6-1
DNA: TGTGCCAGCAGTGAAGCGCGGGGGCTCCGGAATTCACCCCTCCACTTT
CDR3: CASSEARGLRNSPLHF

size: .
J: TRBJ2-1
D: .
V: TRBV10-3
DNA: TGTGCCATCAGTGAGTCAGGGGGTTGGTCCTACAATGAGCAGTTCTTC
CDR3: CAISESGGWSYNEQFF

size: .
J: TRBJ1-1
D: .
V: TRBV7-9
DNA: TGTGCCAGCAGCTCCCCGGGTTCTCGGAGAATGAACACTGAAGCTTTCTTT
CDR3: CASSSPGSRRMNTEAFF

size: few
J: TRBJ1-2
D: TRBD1
V: TRBV15
DNA: TGTGCCACCAGCAGAGCGGGGGACAGGGGGAACTATGGCTACACCTTC
CDR3: CATSRAGDRGNYGYTF

size: once
J: TRBJ1-2
D: .
V: TRBV28
DNA: TGTGCCAGCAGTTTATTATTCCCGGACAGATCCTATGGCTACACCTTC
CDR3: CASSLLFPDRSYGYTF